This T cell receptor (beta chain) was recorded in a study of graft-versus-host responses after intestinal transplantation. Trimming took 6 bases from V and 2 from J, leaving 19 bases between them. This CDR3 contains 17 residues. CDR1 is MNHEY, CDR2 SMNVEV, per germline (reference sequence). The protocol was immunoSEQ multiplex PCR, while the TCRdb copy is restricted to in-frame clones and leaves out a portion. The repertoire includes some 76,000 clones, 80% to 90% of them detected once, and around 7.8% sits in the top ten. For this clone: Antigen unknown.

The sample was unstimulated CD8+ T cells sorted from spleen or lymph node cells, taken before transplant. The chain combines TRBV27 with TRBJ1-4; D is perhaps TRBD1 (6 bases). This clonotype was sampled from a human donor who was the organ donor for an intestinal transplant. The CDR3, as DNA: TGTGCCAGCAGGCCGGGGGGGGGCCACGTCACTAATGAAAAACTGTTTTTT. It codes for CASRPGGGHVTNEKLFF.